Below, 21 T cell receptor beta chains from the same sample are listed, as sequenced in a study of response to subunit inactivated influenza vaccine. TCRdb re-called the RT-PCR reads through MiXCR, storing one row per CDR3 protein. The sample records more than 600,000 distinct CDR3 sequences, less than 20% being singletons. The source material was PBMCs from blood, sampled 5 to 6 days after vaccination. These receptors all stem from a man aged 50 to 60 who received an inactivated influenza vaccine.

As for this clonotype: One end of the junction fails to match germline, which may point to a read error. The rearrangement uses TRBV5-1 and TRBJ2-2, with D tentatively TRBD1 or TRBD2 (5 bases each). The CDR3 sequence is 15 residues long. Looked up from germline, CDR1 is SGHRS and CDR2 is YFSETQ. The CDR3 DNA follows: TGCTCCAGCAGTGAGGGACCGGTGAACACCGGGGAGCTGTTTTTT. This encodes CSSSEGPVNTGELFF. The full variable domain, completed using reference TRBV5-1 and TRBJ2-2, is KAGVTQTPRYLIKTRGQQVTLSCSPISGHRSVSWYQQTPGQGLQFLFEYFSETQRNKGNFPGRFSGRQFSNSRSEMNVSTLELGDSALYLCSSSEGPVNTGELFFGEGSRLTVL.

A few counts support this clonotype. V usage is TRBV4-2 and J usage is TRBJ2-7; TRBD2 matches 12 bases. The CDR3 sequence is 16 residues long. In germline, CDR1 is LGHNA, CDR2 YNFKEQ. The V gene end was trimmed by 0 bases and the J gene end by 3 bases; junction bases not matched to a gene: 3. The CDR3 sequence: CASSQETSGRRYEQYF. CDR3 DNA sequence: TGTGCCAGCAGCCAAGAAACTAGCGGGAGGCGCTACGAGCAGTACTTC.

This clonotype has only a few counts. The V call is TRBV30, the J call TRBJ2-1, with 9 bases matching TRBD2. This CDR3 is 13 amino acids long. J gave up 7 bases and V 4 bases, and 5 bases lay outside the gene matches. Germline CDR1 reads GTSNPN; CDR2 reads SVGIG (reference sequence). CDR3 amino acids: CAWIAGVGNEQFF. In DNA form, the CDR3 reads TGTGCCTGGATAGCGGGAGTAGGGAATGAGCAGTTCTTC.

J is TRBJ2-3 and V is TRBV4-3, with TRBD2 matching 9 bases. V shed 1 base, J shed 3 bases, and the junction held 8 bases outside the gene matches. The CDR3 is made up of 17 amino acids. Germline CDR1 and CDR2: LGHNA and YSLEER. The CDR3 region has the DNA TGCGCCAGCAGCCAAGCCGTAGCGGGAGTTAAAACAGATACGCAGTATTTT. This encodes CASSQAVAGVKTDTQYF.

This CDR3 reads CASSSFSGKKSNEQFF. CDR3 sequence (DNA): TGCGCCAGCAGCTCCTTTAGCGGGAAGAAAAGCAATGAGCAGTTCTTC. The rearrangement links TRBV5-1 to TRBJ2-1; TRBD2 matches at 8 bases. Germline V lookup: CDR1 SGHRS, CDR2 YFSETQ. V was clipped by 3 bases and J by 6 bases; unmatched bases: 11. This CDR3 region has 16 residues.

Regarding this clonotype: A clone one base away is much larger, so this may be a read error. The V gene is TRBV12-3 or TRBV12-4, the J gene TRBJ1-2; the match to TRBD1 covers 7 bases. The V segment lost 7 bases and the J segment 2 bases; nucleotides outside the gene matches: 4. This CDR3 comprises 13 residues. CDR3 nucleotides: TGTGCCAGCACCCCGACAGGGAACTATGGCTACACCTTC. Encoded protein: CASTPTGNYGYTF.

This clonotype has only a few counts. The chain uses TRBV5-5 and TRBJ2-2; weak D call: TRBD2 (6 bases). V was cut by 5 bases and J by 7 bases, with 12 bases left in between. CDR1 and CDR2 (germline): SGHKS, YYEKEE (reference sequence). This CDR3 is 13 amino acids long. CDR3 sequence reads: CASSGASVGELFF. CDR3 bases: TGTGCCAGCAGTGGGGCTAGCGTCGGGGAGCTGTTTTTT.

This clonotype appeared a few times. The chain has TRBV6-2 or TRBV6-3 and TRBJ1-5; no reliable D call. This CDR3 region has 15 residues. Trimming pared 2 bases from V and 6 bases from J, leaving 14 bases between. In germline, CDR1 is MNHEY, CDR2 SVGEGT. CDR3 amino acids: CASSYIERTSQPQHF. The CDR3 nucleotides read TGTGCCAGCAGTTACATTGAAAGGACTTCTCAGCCCCAGCATTTT.

This clonotype was picked up a small number of times. The J gene is TRBJ2-1, the V gene TRBV9; 8 bases fit TRBD2. The V gene end was trimmed by 0 bases and the J gene end by 10 bases; junction bases not matched to a gene: 6. The germline gives CDR1 SGDLS, CDR2 YYNGEE. The CDR3 length is 14 residues. CDR3 loop: CASSVEGLGQEQFF. The CDR3 DNA reads as TGTGCCAGCAGCGTAGAGGGACTAGGACAGGAGCAGTTCTTC. Together with reference TRBV9 and TRBJ2-1, the CDR3 gives the full variable domain: DSGVTQTPKHLITATGQRVTLRCSPRSGDLSVYWYQQSLDQGLQFLIQYYNGEERAKGNILERFSAQQFPDLHSELNLSSLELGDSALYFCASSVEGLGQEQFFGPGTRLTVL.

This clonotype was picked up many times. The chain uses TRBV6-1 and TRBJ1-3, with a weak D call TRBD1 (6 bases). The V gene's germline CDR1 is MNHNS and CDR2 SASEGT. The CDR3 totals 15 residues. Trimming left V 6 bases short and J 1 base short, with 13 bases between. The CDR3 loop is CASRKTGLSGNTIYF. The CDR3 coding sequence is TGTGCCAGCAGAAAAACAGGGCTGTCTGGAAACACCATATATTTT.

There are a few counts of this clonotype. The chain recombines TRBV20-1 with TRBJ1-2; D is perhaps TRBD1 (5 bases). Trimming cost V 6 bases and J 4 bases, with 27 bases left between them. CDR1 is DFQATT, CDR2 SNEGSKA, per germline (reference sequence). The CDR3 spans 17 residues. Here the CDR3 DNA reads TGCAGTGCCGGAGATTCCGGGCCCCGGGGCGATAGCTATGGCTACACCTTC. Translating gives CSAGDSGPRGDSYGYTF.

Comments on this clonotype: At one of its ends the junction is not consistent with the germline gene, which may arise from a read error. The gene calls are TRBV7-2 and TRBJ2-3, with TRBD2 as a possible D gene (6 bases). In germline, CDR1 is SGHTA, CDR2 FQGNSA. The CDR3 runs 14 residues. The CDR3 bases are TGTCCCAGCAGCCCAAGCGGGCAGGTCTATACGCAGTATTTT. Protein sequence: CPSSPSGQVYTQYF.

The CDR3 here is CATSDMTGGHTDTQYF. The CDR3 region has the DNA TGTGCCACCAGTGATATGACGGGGGGGCACACAGATACGCAGTATTTT. The rearrangement links TRBV24-1 to TRBJ2-3, with TRBD2 matching 8 bases. This CDR3 contains 16 residues. V was pared by 3 bases and J by 2 bases, with 6 bases of the junction left unmatched. CDR1 and CDR2 from the germline V gene are KGHDR and SFDVKD.

The CDR3 sequence is CSVSGGVLPTYEQYF. CDR3 in DNA: TGCAGCGTGAGTGGAGGAGTCTTACCCACCTACGAGCAGTACTTC. The V and J genes are TRBV29-1 and TRBJ2-7; D may be TRBD2 (5 bases). The V end lost 6 bases, the J end lost 2 bases, and 20 bases lay between the germline ends. The CDR3 spans 15 residues. Germline V gives CDR1 SQVTM, CDR2 ANQGSEA.

This clonotype came up a few times. V is TRBV27 and J is TRBJ1-6; maybe TRBD1 (6 bases). This CDR3 contains 14 residues. V was pared by 2 bases and J by 10 bases, with 12 bases between. Germline CDR1 MNHEY, CDR2 SMNVEV (reference sequence). CDR3 coding DNA: TGTGCCAGCAGTTTAGGGGGCCTTGGATCACCCCTCCACTTT. Translating gives CASSLGGLGSPLHF.

This sequence joins TRBV28 and TRBJ1-5; D gene ambiguous. Trimming took off 5 bases at V and 0 bases at J, with 5 bases between the two ends. Per the germline V gene, CDR1 is MDHEN and CDR2 is SYDVKM. CDR3 size: 13 residues. CDR3: CASSSPSNQPQHF. The CDR3 coding sequence is TGTGCCAGCAGTAGTCCTAGCAATCAGCCCCAGCATTTT.

The genes are TRBV15 and TRBJ2-4; no reliable D call. The CDR3 length is 15 residues. V lost 1 base, J lost 0 bases, and 7 bases lay in between. Germline V gene lookup returns CDR1 LNHNV and CDR2 YYDKDF (reference sequence). CDR3 in DNA: TGTGCCACCAGCAGAGTGGCACTAGCCAAAAACATTCAGTACTTC. It is translated as CATSRVALAKNIQYF.

The chain carries TRBV28 and TRBJ2-1; D ambiguous. V lost 8 bases and J 8 bases, leaving 7 bases between the germline ends. The CDR3 sequence is 10 residues long. The germline CDR1 and CDR2 sequences are MDHEN and SYDVKM. The CDR3 coding sequence is TGTGCCAGCGGTAGGGATGAGCAGTTCTTC. Residues: CASGRDEQFF.

The chain recombines TRBV2 with TRBJ2-3, with D perhaps being TRBD1 or TRBD2 (6 bases each). The CDR3 spans 18 residues. Trimming stripped 2 bases from V and 0 bases from J, with 18 bases between. CDR1 and CDR2 from the germline V gene are SNHLY and FYNNEI. The CDR3 region has the DNA TGTGCCAGCAGTGAAATCGCAGAGTGGGGGGCTAGCACAGATACGCAGTATTTT. Translating it yields CASSEIAEWGASTDTQYF.

V is TRBV6-2 or TRBV6-3 and J is TRBJ2-5, with a possible D match to TRBD2 (6 bases). Per germline, CDR1 MNHEY and CDR2 SVGEGT. V lost 10 bases and J 0 bases, leaving 9 bases between the germline ends. The CDR3 length is 12 residues. CDR3 sequence: CATGLHQETQYF. The CDR3 DNA sequence: TGTGCCACGGGACTCCACCAAGAGACCCAGTACTTC.

There are a few counts of this clonotype. The chain combines TRBV5-1 with TRBJ2-7, with D possibly matching TRBD1 (6 bases). The germline V gene has CDR1 SGHRS and CDR2 YFSETQ. The CDR3 loop spans 15 amino acids. The ends were cut back, 0 bases at V and 3 bases at J, with 13 bases in the middle. The CDR3 protein is CASSLGPGQYYEQYF. In DNA, the CDR3 is TGCGCCAGCAGCTTGGGCCCGGGACAATACTACGAGCAGTACTTC.